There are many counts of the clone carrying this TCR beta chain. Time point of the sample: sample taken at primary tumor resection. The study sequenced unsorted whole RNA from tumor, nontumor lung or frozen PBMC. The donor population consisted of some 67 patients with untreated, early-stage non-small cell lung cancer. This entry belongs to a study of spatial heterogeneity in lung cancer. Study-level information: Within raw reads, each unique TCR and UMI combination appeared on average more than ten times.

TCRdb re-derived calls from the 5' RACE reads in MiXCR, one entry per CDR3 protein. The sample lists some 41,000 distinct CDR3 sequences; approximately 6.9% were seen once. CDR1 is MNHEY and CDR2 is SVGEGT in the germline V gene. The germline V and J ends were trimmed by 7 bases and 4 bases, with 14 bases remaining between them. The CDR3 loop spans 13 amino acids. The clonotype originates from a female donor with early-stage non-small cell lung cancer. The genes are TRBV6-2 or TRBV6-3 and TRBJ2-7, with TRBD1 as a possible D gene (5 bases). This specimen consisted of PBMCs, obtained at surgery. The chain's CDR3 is CASTTAGSYEQYF. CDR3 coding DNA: TGTGCCAGCACCACGGCAGGGTCGTACGAGCAGTACTTC.